The 9 T cell receptor beta chains in this list originate from one sample, sequenced in a study of shared T cell receptors in the human thymus (dated by TCRdb to the early 2020s). Library preparation employed the immunoSEQ multiplex PCR assay. TCRdb mirrors the immuneACCESS table, restricted to in-frame sequences. Some clones are absent from its copies; in checked studies, under half trace to an unresolved V gene, and the reason for the others is unknown. This sample comprises hundreds of thousands of clones, about 84% of them detected only once. Of the sample, about 0.014% falls within the top ten clones. This same sample was also part of a study on human thymus T cells.

The sequenced sample consisted of thymocytes. These TCRs come from a boy in the first two years of life with a congenital heart defect. Donor details come from another sample of the same person, matched by shared clones.

The chain combines TRBV5-1 with TRBJ2-7; D not resolved. In germline, CDR1 is SGHRS, CDR2 YFSETQ. V lost 4 bases and J lost 3, with 14 bases in between. The CDR3 has 14 amino acids. The CDR3 reads CASSRQADYYEQYF. In DNA, the CDR3 is TGCGCCAGCAGCCGTCAGGCAGATTACTACGAGCAGTACTTC.

The V gene is TRBV11-2, the J gene TRBJ1-2, with 8 bases identical to TRBD1. The CDR3 runs to 16 residues. From germline, CDR1 is SGHAT and CDR2 FQNNGV. V lost 1 base, J lost 2 bases, and 6 bases stayed unmatched. The CDR3 protein is CASSLGPDRANYGYTF. CDR3 coding DNA: TGTGCCAGCAGCTTAGGCCCGGACAGGGCCAACTATGGCTACACCTTC.

V usage is TRBV15 and J usage is TRBJ2-1; 9 nucleotides agree with TRBD1. The germline CDR1 and CDR2 sequences are LNHNV and YYDKDF (reference sequence). With 1 base clipped from V and 8 bases from J, the junction kept 12 bases outside the gene matches. The CDR3 totals 17 residues. DNA for the CDR3: TGTGCCACCAGCAGAGCCTCCGGGACAGGGAAGGACCATGAGCAGTTCTTC. Its translation is CATSRASGTGKDHEQFF.

This clone occurred once. The J gene is TRBJ2-5, the V gene TRBV14, with TRBD2 matching over 14 bases. This CDR3 has 18 residues. J gave up 4 bases and V 4 bases, and 11 bases lay outside the gene matches. Germline CDR1 is SGHDN and CDR2 is FVKESK. The CDR3 here is CASSRKTSGRVDGETQYF. As DNA, the CDR3 is TGTGCCAGCAGCCGAAAGACTAGCGGGAGGGTTGATGGAGAGACCCAGTACTTC.

CDR3 residues: CASSLGLAGAYNEQFF. The DNA for the CDR3 is TGTGCCAGCAGCTTGGGCCTAGCGGGGGCCTACAATGAGCAGTTCTTC. This chain links TRBV5-5 with TRBJ2-1, with 10 bases lining up with TRBD2. Germline trimming cut 0 bases from V and 2 bases from J; bases unmatched to any gene: 2. The CDR3 is made up of 16 amino acids. Looked up from germline, CDR1 is SGHKS and CDR2 is YYEKEE (reference sequence).

This chain links TRBV5-6 with TRBJ2-3; TRBD2 aligns across 10 bases. CDR3 length: 16 residues. From germline, CDR1 is SGHDT and CDR2 YYEEEE. After removal of 2 bases from V and 6 bases from J, the junction contained 9 bases not matched to a gene. CDR3 amino acids: CASSFQLAGTLDTQYF. CDR3 sequence (DNA): TGTGCCAGCAGCTTTCAACTAGCGGGGACGTTGGATACGCAGTATTTT.

This chain uses TRBV27 with TRBJ2-7; D unclear. The CDR3 is 15 residues long. Deletions cut 4 bases from V and 1 base from J, with 14 bases between. Germline CDR1 and CDR2: MNHEY and SMNVEV (reference sequence). The CDR3 DNA follows: TGTGCCAGCAGTTCTAGTCCGATGGAATCCTACGAGCAGTACTTC. Translation: CASSSSPMESYEQYF.

The rearrangement joins TRBV28 to TRBJ2-3, with TRBD1 identical over 12 bases. Germline lookup yields CDR1 MDHEN and CDR2 SYDVKM. The trim removed 5 bases at V and 4 bases at J, leaving 7 bases unmatched. The CDR3 runs to 16 residues. The CDR3 here is CASSVAGTGGPDTQYF. The CDR3 bases are TGTGCCAGCAGTGTCGCCGGGACAGGGGGCCCAGATACGCAGTATTTT.

The chain employs TRBV5-4 and TRBJ2-2; D is ambiguous. The germline gives CDR1 SGHNT, CDR2 YYREEE (reference sequence). Trimming cost V 4 bases and J 8 bases, with 12 bases left between them. The CDR3 spans 13 residues. The CDR3 protein is CASSPKYGGELFF. CDR3 DNA sequence: TGTGCCAGCAGCCCCAAGTACGGGGGGGAGCTGTTTTTT.